These T cell receptor beta chains were read from a single sample in a study of PD-L1 blockade in urothelial cancer. TCRdb's copy holds only in-frame clones and misses some; the assay was immunoSEQ multiplex PCR. The data hold over 50,000 clones, with around 84% observed a single time. Sequences were derived from PBMCs, sampled around atezolizumab (anti-PD-L1) treatment. These receptors all come from a man aged 45-65 years with urothelial cancer. The CDR3 runs from the conserved cysteine through the conserved F or W. The D gene is left open where the match is weak. Size is stated for part of the rows, as once, few or many counts, or as a class when the clone is expanded.

cdr3_nt: TGTGCCTGGGGGATGCCAGGGGGCGAAAAACTGTTTTTT; cdr3_aa: CAWGMPGGEKLFF; d_call: TRBD1; v_call: TRBV30; clone_size: NA; j_call: TRBJ1-4
cdr3_nt: TGTGCCAGTAGTAACCTGGGACAGGGTGTCGGCTACACCTTC; cdr3_aa: CASSNLGQGVGYTF; d_call: TRBD1; v_call: TRBV19; clone_size: few; j_call: TRBJ1-2
cdr3_nt: TGTGCCAGCAGTAAAAAGGACAGGGGCAATCAGCCCCAGCATTTT; cdr3_aa: CASSKKDRGNQPQHF; d_call: TRBD1; v_call: TRBV6-1; clone_size: NA; j_call: TRBJ1-5
cdr3_nt: TGTGCCACCAGCAGAGGCAGGGAATCAGATACGCAGTATTTT; cdr3_aa: CATSRGRESDTQYF; d_call: NA; v_call: TRBV15; clone_size: NA; j_call: TRBJ2-3
cdr3_nt: TGTGCCAGCAGTTTATCGAGCGCCAGGGGTCGGTCACCCCTCCACTTT; cdr3_aa: CASSLSSARGRSPLHF; d_call: NA; v_call: TRBV27; clone_size: few; j_call: TRBJ1-6
cdr3_nt: TGCAGCGCACGCACGGGTCCGGAAAAACTGTTTTTT; cdr3_aa: CSARTGPEKLFF; d_call: NA; v_call: TRBV29-1; clone_size: NA; j_call: TRBJ1-4
cdr3_nt: TGTGCCAGCAGCACACAGGGATCATATGGGGATACGCAGTATTTT; cdr3_aa: CASSTQGSYGDTQYF; d_call: NA; v_call: TRBV14; clone_size: once; j_call: TRBJ2-3
cdr3_nt: TGCGCCAGCAGCTTGGGGTCGGATGAGCAGTTCTTC; cdr3_aa: CASSLGSDEQFF; d_call: NA; v_call: TRBV5-1; clone_size: NA; j_call: TRBJ2-1
cdr3_nt: TGTGCCAGCAGCGTTGCGGGAGGGCCCGGGGAGCTGTTTTTT; cdr3_aa: CASSVAGGPGELFF; d_call: TRBD2; v_call: TRBV9; clone_size: NA; j_call: TRBJ2-2
cdr3_nt: TGTGCCATCAGTGAGGACAGCCGCCAGGGAAAACTGTTTTTT; cdr3_aa: CAISEDSRQGKLFF; d_call: NA; v_call: TRBV10-3; clone_size: once; j_call: TRBJ1-4
cdr3_nt: TGTGCCAGCAGTCGACTAGCGGCTAGCACAGATACGCAGTATTTT; cdr3_aa: CASSRLAASTDTQYF; d_call: TRBD2; v_call: TRBV2; clone_size: NA; j_call: TRBJ2-3
cdr3_nt: TGTGCCAGCAGCTTGACGATAAAACGGGGGGAGGCAGATACGCAGTATTTT; cdr3_aa: CASSLTIKRGEADTQYF; d_call: TRBD2; v_call: TRBV5-5; clone_size: once; j_call: TRBJ2-3
cdr3_nt: TGCGCCAGCAGCTCCGCCGCCGGGACAGGTACAAATGAGCAGTTCTTC; cdr3_aa: CASSSAAGTGTNEQFF; d_call: TRBD1; v_call: TRBV5-1; clone_size: NA; j_call: TRBJ2-1
cdr3_nt: TGTGCCAGCAGTAGAGCGGGAGGGTACACCGGGGAGCTGTTTTTT; cdr3_aa: CASSRAGGYTGELFF; d_call: TRBD2; v_call: TRBV6-5; clone_size: NA; j_call: TRBJ2-2
cdr3_nt: TGTGCCAGCAGCCGGACTAGCGGGAGCTACGAGCAGTACTTC; cdr3_aa: CASSRTSGSYEQYF; d_call: TRBD2; v_call: TRBV7-2; clone_size: once; j_call: TRBJ2-7
cdr3_nt: TGTGCCAGCAGTACTGACTTCGGACAGGGAGGTACGCAGTATTTT; cdr3_aa: CASSTDFGQGGTQYF; d_call: TRBD1; v_call: TRBV2; clone_size: NA; j_call: TRBJ2-3
cdr3_nt: TGTGCCAGCAAGGAGGCTAGCGGGACCCCAGATACGCAGTATTTT; cdr3_aa: CASKEASGTPDTQYF; d_call: TRBD2; v_call: TRBV7-2; clone_size: NA; j_call: TRBJ2-3
cdr3_nt: TGTGCCAGTAGTATCGGACAGCCGAACACTGAAGCTTTCTTT; cdr3_aa: CASSIGQPNTEAFF; d_call: NA; v_call: TRBV19; clone_size: once; j_call: TRBJ1-1
cdr3_nt: TGTGCCAGCAGGAGATTCGGGACAGGGGGCTATAGCAATCAGCCCCAGCATTTT; cdr3_aa: CASRRFGTGGYSNQPQHF; d_call: TRBD1; v_call: TRBV27; clone_size: once; j_call: TRBJ1-5
cdr3_nt: TGTGCCAGCAGTGAAGCGTCCGGTCGAATCGGGGAGCTGTTTTTT; cdr3_aa: CASSEASGRIGELFF; d_call: NA; v_call: TRBV2; clone_size: few; j_call: TRBJ2-2
cdr3_nt: TGCGCCAGCAGCCAAGATTGGGACAGGGTACAGTCAGCTGAGCAGTTCTTC; cdr3_aa: CASSQDWDRVQSAEQFF; d_call: TRBD1; v_call: TRBV4-1; clone_size: NA; j_call: TRBJ2-1
cdr3_nt: TGTGCCAGCGATTCAGGGTCCTACGAGCAGTACTTC; cdr3_aa: CASDSGSYEQYF; d_call: NA; v_call: TRBV2; clone_size: NA; j_call: TRBJ2-7
cdr3_nt: TGTGCCAGCAGCTTAACAGGGGGCATTTATAATTCACCCCTCCACTTT; cdr3_aa: CASSLTGGIYNSPLHF; d_call: TRBD1; v_call: TRBV7-2; clone_size: NA; j_call: TRBJ1-6
cdr3_nt: TGTGCCAGCTCACCACCGGGGGGTGAGCAGTTCTTC; cdr3_aa: CASSPPGGEQFF; d_call: NA; v_call: TRBV18; clone_size: NA; j_call: TRBJ2-1
cdr3_nt: TGCGCCAGCAGCTTTAGGACAGGGACGGGGTCCTACGAGCAGTACTTC; cdr3_aa: CASSFRTGTGSYEQYF; d_call: TRBD1; v_call: TRBV5-1; clone_size: NA; j_call: TRBJ2-7
cdr3_nt: TGTGCCAGCAGTCGAACCGGGAGCACAGATACGCAGTATTTT; cdr3_aa: CASSRTGSTDTQYF; d_call: NA; v_call: TRBV6-6; clone_size: NA; j_call: TRBJ2-3
cdr3_nt: TGTGCCAGCAGTTTCGGTCGAGCGGGGAACTCCTACGAGCAGTACTTC; cdr3_aa: CASSFGRAGNSYEQYF; d_call: TRBD2; v_call: TRBV27; clone_size: NA; j_call: TRBJ2-7
cdr3_nt: TGTGCCAGCAACTCGCCCGGACAGGAGCCGAATTCACCCCTCCACTTT; cdr3_aa: CASNSPGQEPNSPLHF; d_call: TRBD1; v_call: TRBV28; clone_size: NA; j_call: TRBJ1-6
cdr3_nt: TGTGCCAGCAGCTTAAATGGGGCAGGGGGCTATAATGAGCAGTTCTTC; cdr3_aa: CASSLNGAGGYNEQFF; d_call: TRBD1; v_call: TRBV7-3; clone_size: NA; j_call: TRBJ2-1
cdr3_nt: TGCGCCAGCAGCTTGGCCGGGGGGGTGGGAGAAGCTTTCTTT; cdr3_aa: CASSLAGGVGEAFF; d_call: NA; v_call: TRBV5-1; clone_size: NA; j_call: TRBJ1-1
cdr3_nt: TGTGCCAGCAGCTTATTCGGTAGGGCTAGCGGGAGGTATGAGCAGTTCTTC; cdr3_aa: CASSLFGRASGRYEQFF; d_call: TRBD2; v_call: TRBV7-9; clone_size: NA; j_call: TRBJ2-1
cdr3_nt: TGCGCCAGCAGCACGGGATGGAGCTCCTACAATGAGCAGTTCTTC; cdr3_aa: CASSTGWSSYNEQFF; d_call: NA; v_call: TRBV5-1; clone_size: NA; j_call: TRBJ2-1
cdr3_nt: TGTGCCAGCAGCAAGACACAAGAGACCCAGTACTTC; cdr3_aa: CASSKTQETQYF; d_call: NA; v_call: TRBV7-2; clone_size: few; j_call: TRBJ2-5
cdr3_nt: TGTGCCAGCAGCTCCCCCGGGAGTGAGACCCAGTACTTC; cdr3_aa: CASSSPGSETQYF; d_call: NA; v_call: TRBV5-5; clone_size: NA; j_call: TRBJ2-5
cdr3_nt: TGTGCCAGCAGTTTCTCTAGCGGATATAGCACAGATACGCAGTATTTT; cdr3_aa: CASSFSSGYSTDTQYF; d_call: TRBD2; v_call: TRBV27; clone_size: NA; j_call: TRBJ2-3
cdr3_nt: TGTGCCAGCAGCCCGCAGGGGCCGGAGACCCAGTACTTC; cdr3_aa: CASSPQGPETQYF; d_call: NA; v_call: TRBV7-9; clone_size: NA; j_call: TRBJ2-5
cdr3_nt: TGCGCCAGCAGCTTACGGGACAGGCGAGGTGAAAAACTGTTTTTT; cdr3_aa: CASSLRDRRGEKLFF; d_call: TRBD1; v_call: TRBV5-1; clone_size: NA; j_call: TRBJ1-4
cdr3_nt: TGTGCCAGCAGCTTAACAGCAGAATTGGAGTCACCCCTCCACTTT; cdr3_aa: CASSLTAELESPLHF; d_call: NA; v_call: TRBV7-3; clone_size: NA; j_call: TRBJ1-6
cdr3_nt: TGTGCCAGCAGCTTACAGGGGGCCAACCCTGAAGCTTTCTTT; cdr3_aa: CASSLQGANPEAFF; d_call: TRBD1; v_call: TRBV7-9; clone_size: NA; j_call: TRBJ1-1
cdr3_nt: TGTGCCAGCAGCCAGACCACAGGGGGCTCTGAAGCTTTCTTT; cdr3_aa: CASSQTTGGSEAFF; d_call: TRBD1; v_call: TRBV14; clone_size: once; j_call: TRBJ1-1
cdr3_nt: TGTGCAACGGGACAGGGTATAGCCGGGGAGCTGTTTTTT; cdr3_aa: CATGQGIAGELFF; d_call: TRBD1; v_call: TRBV7-3; clone_size: NA; j_call: TRBJ2-2
cdr3_nt: TGTGCCAGCAGTTACGGCTTTGGTTATGGCTACACCTTC; cdr3_aa: CASSYGFGYGYTF; d_call: NA; v_call: TRBV6-5; clone_size: few; j_call: TRBJ1-2
cdr3_nt: TGTGCCAGCAGCTTAGAATGGGGAGACACTGAAGCTTTCTTT; cdr3_aa: CASSLEWGDTEAFF; d_call: NA; v_call: TRBV11-2; clone_size: NA; j_call: TRBJ1-1
cdr3_nt: NA; cdr3_aa: CASSKAFGTGSETQYF; d_call: NA; v_call: TRBV21-1; clone_size: once; j_call: TRBJ2-5
cdr3_nt: TGTGCCAGCAGCGTACAGGGACTAGCGACAAAAGAGACCCAGTACTTC; cdr3_aa: CASSVQGLATKETQYF; d_call: TRBD2; v_call: TRBV9; clone_size: NA; j_call: TRBJ2-5